This is a list of T cell receptor beta chains from one sample in a study of cytomegalovirus exposure and HLA in healthy donors. Profiled with immunoSEQ multiplex PCR; TCRdb holds only in-frame clones, not every one. The repertoire consists of roughly 180,000 clones, with about 89% occurring once and the leading ten covering 6% to 8%. Sequenced: PBMCs. The receptor set was obtained from a young man in good health and CMV-seropositive. Both conserved end residues are trimmed from each CDR3. Each record gives: J gene, clone size, V gene, CDR3 protein. Not every row has a clone size; where given, it reads once, few, many or a size class.

TRBJ2-7 | . | TRBV7-6 | ASSLPGSRAYEQY
TRBJ1-2 | . | TRBV30 | AWTRGWGDGYT
TRBJ2-7 | once | TRBV20-1 | SARIGSEQY
TRBJ1-1 | . | TRBV18 | ASSRAANTEAF
TRBJ2-2 | . | TRBV4-3 | ASSPFSSGANTGELF
TRBJ2-7 | once | TRBV27 | ASRTYRGNEQY
TRBJ1-2 | . | TRBV15 | ATSRDHGTDYGYT
TRBJ1-5 | . | TRBV18 | ASSRTGSNQPQH
TRBJ2-1 | . | TRBV12-5 | ASGEGQGRANEQF
TRBJ2-2 | . | TRBV4-1 | ASSPPTAGANTGELF
TRBJ2-7 | . | TRBV5-1 | ASSLESYEQY
TRBJ2-1 | . | TRBV6-1 | ASTLYNEQF
TRBJ2-7 | . | TRBV15 | ATSREPPGPLSYEQY
TRBJ1-1 | . | TRBV28 | ASSLGGTANTEAF
TRBJ1-3 | once | TRBV7-2 | ASSSKQSSGNTIY
TRBJ2-7 | . | TRBV10-3 | AISPGGGGWDEQY
TRBJ2-1 | once | TRBV30 | AWSRQGNEQF
TRBJ2-2 | . | TRBV19 | ASTTLEADLNTGELF
TRBJ1-5 | . | TRBV6-5 | ASSQQGPRQPQH
TRBJ1-6 | . | TRBV5-5 | ASSLVPGWDSPLH
TRBJ2-1 | . | TRBV27 | ASSPGTSGNNEQF
TRBJ2-7 | . | TRBV6-5 | ASRVSGSDGYEQY
TRBJ2-1 | . | TRBV18 | ASSPPDRVHVDEQF
TRBJ2-5 | . | TRBV4-3 | ASSQDMGRGGTQY
TRBJ1-6 | once | TRBV7-2 | ASSLGGSPLH
TRBJ1-5 | . | TRBV9 | ASSEHSNQPQH
TRBJ1-1 | . | TRBV13 | ASSLAWDTEAF
TRBJ2-3 | . | TRBV9 | ASSGARRTDTQY
TRBJ2-2 | once | TRBV5-1 | ASSFSGAGTGELF
TRBJ2-5 | few | TRBV4-2 | ASSQEWGETQY
TRBJ2-7 | . | TRBV19 | ASSLTQGARDEQY
TRBJ1-1 | once | TRBV25-1 | ASSEAGLDGTEAF
TRBJ2-3 | . | TRBV19 | ASSMVSFVDTQY
TRBJ2-6 | once | TRBV28 | ASSLVRISGANVLT
TRBJ2-1 | . | TRBV4-1 | ASSQDNNGFNEQF
TRBJ1-1 | . | TRBV19 | ASSSRTELNTEAF
TRBJ1-5 | few | TRBV18 | ASSPLRLDQPQH
TRBJ2-7 | . | TRBV13 | ASSPRTGPSAQY
TRBJ1-5 | . | TRBV5-1 | ASSPAAPGRRVGNQPQH
TRBJ2-7 | . | TRBV11-2 | ASSPSHEQY
TRBJ2-7 | . | TRBV5-6 | ASSLKPSYEQY
TRBJ2-2 | . | TRBV7-9 | ASRPPGQVSNTGELF
TRBJ1-2 | . | TRBV19 | ASRPLTGQGRGYT
TRBJ2-1 | . | TRBV5-1 | ASSNRTSGTYNEQF
TRBJ2-1 | . | TRBV18 | ASSPPGNEQF